Each of the 30 T cell receptor beta chains below was sequenced from the same sample in a study of OX40 agonist ivuxolimab in advanced cancers. Libraries were prepared by immunoSEQ multiplex PCR; TCRdb keeps only in-frame clonotypes and omits some of them. The sample shows 34,000 or so clones, roughly 76% of them seen only once. The starting material was CD4+ or CD8+ T cells sorted from blood, obtained in a trial of the OX40 agonist ivuxolimab. The receptors originated from an adult with an advanced solid tumor such as melanoma, head and neck, liver or kidney cancer.

The genes are TRBV11-2 and TRBJ1-4; the D is unclear. CDR1 and CDR2 from the germline V gene are SGHAT and FQNNGV. V shed 0 bases and J shed 8 bases, with 13 bases lying between them. The CDR3 runs 15 residues. The CDR3 DNA is TGTGCCAGCAGCTTAGATCCACAGAATCGAGAAAAACTGTTTTTT. Translated, it gives CASSLDPQNREKLFF.

The V and J genes are TRBV28 and TRBJ2-2, with D perhaps TRBD1 (6 bases). V was clipped by 7 bases and J by 5 bases, with 14 bases between them. Germline V gene data show CDR1 as MDHEN and CDR2 as SYDVKM. CDR3 size: 14 residues. CDR3 bases: TGTGCCAGCAAGAGAGACGGGACAACCGGGGAGCTGTTTTTT. Translating it yields CASKRDGTTGELFF.

This chain uses TRBV5-4 with TRBJ2-5, with D possibly being TRBD1 (5 bases). Looked up from germline, CDR1 is SGHNT and CDR2 is YYREEE (reference sequence). The ends were cut back, 5 bases at V and 5 bases at J, with 13 bases in the middle. This CDR3 contains 13 residues. The CDR3 DNA sequence: TGTGCCAGCAGTCAAGACAGTAGTGAGACCCAGTACTTC. Encoded protein: CASSQDSSETQYF.

This rearrangement joins TRBV5-1 to TRBJ2-3, with 9 bases lining up with TRBD2. Trimming cost V 0 bases and J 4 bases; bases outside gene matches: 6. The CDR3 loop spans 16 amino acids. Germline values: CDR1 SGHRS, CDR2 YFSETQ. CDR3 residues: CASSLASGEVADTQYF. CDR3 bases: TGCGCCAGCAGCTTGGCTAGCGGGGAAGTCGCAGATACGCAGTATTTT.

The genes are TRBV11-3 and TRBJ2-5, with 7 nucleotides matching TRBD2. Judging by the DNA end, TRBJ2-7 fits better; the J call may be wrong. Per the germline V gene, CDR1 is SGHNT and CDR2 is YENEEA. CDR3 length: 13 residues. The CDR3 loop is CASSPTGGYEQYF. The DNA for the CDR3 is TGTGCCAGCAGCCCCACGGGGGGCTACGAGCAGTACTTC.

The rearrangement joins TRBV7-6 to TRBJ2-3; 7 bases map to TRBD1. This CDR3 is built from 16 residues. The germline CDR1 and CDR2 sequences are SGHVS and FNYEAQ. The J segment lost 6 bases and the V segment lost 1 base, leaving 10 bases of the junction unmatched. CDR3 residues: CASSLEGATGTDTQYF. The CDR3 DNA reads TGTGCCAGCAGCTTAGAGGGGGCCACAGGGACCGATACGCAGTATTTT.

The chain employs TRBV11-2 and TRBJ2-5, with 9 positions matching TRBD2. Germline V lookup: CDR1 SGHAT, CDR2 FQNNGV. V trimming: 5 bases; J trimming: 4 bases; junction bases outside the gene matches: 14. The CDR3 covers 17 residues. As DNA, the CDR3 is TGTGCCAGCAGCCAAGGGGCGGGGGGGCAACACGGAGAGACCCAGTACTTC. The encoded protein is CASSQGAGGQHGETQYF.

The chain is built from TRBV5-1 and TRBJ2-2; 11 bases line up with TRBD2. The CDR3 consists of 16 residues. After removal of 3 bases from V and 4 bases from J, the junction contained 5 bases not matched to a gene. The germline V gene encodes CDR1 SGHRS and CDR2 YFSETQ. The CDR3 DNA reads as TGCGCCAGCAGCTCTCCGGGACTAGCGGCCACCGGGGAGCTGTTTTTT. This encodes CASSSPGLAATGELFF.

The genes are TRBV6-6 and TRBJ2-1; 13 bases are shared with TRBD2. The CDR3 runs to 15 residues. The V segment lost 5 bases and the J segment 4 bases; nucleotides outside the gene matches: 2. From germline, CDR1 is MNHNY and CDR2 SVGAGI (reference sequence). The CDR3 is CASSVLAGGYNEQFF. The CDR3 DNA follows: TGTGCCAGCAGTGTACTAGCGGGAGGGTACAATGAGCAGTTCTTC.

V and J are TRBV18 and TRBJ1-2, with 12 bases fitting TRBD1. Unmatched junction bases numbered 5, after V lost 2 bases and J lost 7 bases. The germline V gene has CDR1 KGHSH and CDR2 LQKENI. This CDR3 comprises 15 residues. CDR3 residues: CASSPSGQGALGYTF. Written as DNA, the CDR3 is TGTGCCAGCTCACCATCGGGACAGGGGGCGCTTGGCTACACCTTC.

The chain couples TRBV19 to TRBJ2-1; D not resolved. The CDR3 contains 13 residues. Per germline, CDR1 LNHDA and CDR2 SQIVND (reference sequence). V lost 3 bases to trimming and J lost 6 bases, with 9 bases between them. The CDR3 nucleotides read TGTGCCAGTAGTATTAAACCCCTCAATGAGCAGTTCTTC. Translation: CASSIKPLNEQFF.

The chain combines TRBV6-5 with TRBJ2-7; no definite D call. CDR1 is MNHEY, CDR2 SVGAGI, per germline. The ends were cut back, 6 bases at V and 1 base at J, with 16 bases in the middle. The CDR3 is made up of 15 amino acids. The CDR3 nucleotides read TGTGCCAGCAGGGGTGTAATTCTAGGGTCCTACGAGCAGTACTTC. This sequence encodes CASRGVILGSYEQYF.

The V gene is TRBV6-5, the J gene TRBJ1-5, with unresolved D. The V end lost 5 bases, the J end lost 3 bases, and 8 bases lay between the germline ends. Germline CDR1 is MNHEY and CDR2 is SVGAGI. The CDR3 consists of 13 residues. CDR3 amino acids: CASSPQHNQPQHF. DNA for the CDR3: TGTGCCAGCAGTCCACAGCACAATCAGCCCCAGCATTTT.

The CDR3: CASSHRVVGYGYTF. The CDR3 coding sequence is TGTGCCAGCAGCCATCGGGTGGTGGGTTATGGCTACACCTTC. The chain has TRBV7-8 and TRBJ1-2, with D uncertain. CDR1 is SGHVS, CDR2 FQNEAQ, per germline. This CDR3 comprises 14 residues. V lost 5 bases to trimming and J lost 5 bases, with 15 bases between them.

This sequence joins TRBV28 and TRBJ2-1, with 7 bases fitting TRBD1. The CDR3 is 15 residues long. J was trimmed by 6 bases and V by 7 bases; bases with no gene match: 12. Germline V CDR1 and CDR2: MDHEN, SYDVKM. CDR3 bases: TGTGCCAGCACGAGACAGGGCCCTTTGGGCAATGAGCAGTTCTTC. Its translation: CASTRQGPLGNEQFF.

The V call is TRBV11-2, the J call TRBJ2-1; no definite D call. The CDR3 has 15 residues. With 4 bases removed from V and 2 bases from J, the gap between germline ends came to 12 bases. The germline gives CDR1 SGHAT, CDR2 FQNNGV. The CDR3 spells CASSSPRVTYNEQFF. The CDR3 bases are TGTGCCAGCAGCTCACCCCGGGTCACCTACAATGAGCAGTTCTTC.

The chain combines TRBV6-1 with TRBJ2-1, with TRBD2 matching over 10 bases. The germline CDR1 and CDR2 sequences are MNHNS and SASEGT. This CDR3 spans 14 amino acids. V shed 5 bases and J 7 bases; nucleotides not matched to a gene: 5. The CDR3 is CASSRSGGANEQFF. CDR3 bases: TGTGCCAGCAGTAGGAGCGGGGGGGCTAATGAGCAGTTCTTC.

The chain links TRBV27 to TRBJ2-3; D gene uncertain. The CDR3 runs to 19 residues. Trimming removed 2 bases from V and 2 bases from J, with 23 bases in between. Germline CDR1 is MNHEY and CDR2 is SMNVEV (reference sequence). In DNA form, the CDR3 reads TGTGCCAGCAGTTTACTTCTTTGGCCGGATAAATTAGACACAGATACGCAGTATTTT. Translated, it gives CASSLLLWPDKLDTDTQYF.

J is TRBJ2-7 and V is TRBV5-5; D not resolved. The germline V and J ends were trimmed by 4 bases and 2 bases, with 4 bases remaining between them. Germline V CDR1 and CDR2: SGHKS, YYEKEE (reference sequence). The CDR3 length is 11 residues. DNA of the CDR3: TGTGCCAGCAGCCAGACCTACGAGCAGTACTTC. Amino acid sequence: CASSQTYEQYF.

The V and J genes are TRBV27 and TRBJ2-1, with D possibly matching TRBD1 (5 bases). CDR1 is MNHEY and CDR2 is SMNVEV in the germline V gene (reference sequence). The V end was cut by 5 bases, the J end by 6 bases, with 11 bases between. CDR3 length equals 13 residues. The DNA for the CDR3 is TGTGCCAGCAGTACGCAGGGTATCAATGAGCAGTTCTTC. It translates to CASSTQGINEQFF.

V is TRBV6-4 and J is TRBJ2-3; weak D call: TRBD2 (6 bases). The V and J ends lost 0 bases and 2 bases respectively, with 9 bases between them. The CDR3 is 15 amino acids. Per the germline V gene, CDR1 is MRHNA and CDR2 is SNTAGT. CDR3 amino acids: CASSDSAGNTDTQYF. CDR3 bases: TGTGCCAGCAGTGACTCCGCGGGGAACACAGATACGCAGTATTTT.

This sequence joins TRBV5-1 and TRBJ1-3; no clear D gene. Germline V CDR1 and CDR2: SGHRS, YFSETQ. V was shortened by 0 bases and J by 7 bases, with 20 bases between the two germline ends. The CDR3 covers 17 residues. DNA of the CDR3: TGCGCCAGCAGCTTGGCCCCACACCGTGCCTTCGGGAACACCATATATTTT. Encoded protein: CASSLAPHRAFGNTIYF.

The gene calls are TRBV28 and TRBJ2-4; the D gene is possibly TRBD1 (6 bases). The CDR3 spans 18 residues. V was shortened by 4 bases and J by 0 bases, with 19 bases between the two germline ends. In germline, CDR1 is MDHEN, CDR2 SYDVKM. The chain's CDR3 is CASSSLLIDRTAKNIQYF. CDR3 in DNA: TGTGCCAGCAGTTCACTCCTCATTGACAGGACAGCCAAAAACATTCAGTACTTC.

This chain links TRBV28 with TRBJ1-2, with D unclear. CDR3 length: 13 residues. V shed 8 bases and J shed 13 bases, with 23 bases lying between them. Germline lookup yields CDR1 MDHEN and CDR2 SYDVKM. CDR3 sequence (DNA): TGTGCCAGCTCCATATATTTGATACCGATGAGCACCTTC. Translation gives CASSIYLIPMSTF.

The V and J genes are TRBV28 and TRBJ1-1; D not resolved. The germline V gene encodes CDR1 MDHEN and CDR2 SYDVKM. The CDR3 contains 11 residues. V was shortened by 4 bases and J by 3 bases, with 3 bases between the two germline ends. The CDR3 DNA is TGTGCCAGCAGTTGGCACACTGAAGCTTTCTTT. Its protein product is CASSWHTEAFF.

This sequence joins TRBV28 and TRBJ1-4; TRBD1 matches at 9 bases. V dropped 6 bases and J dropped 7; count of bases not matched to a gene: 6. The CDR3 loop spans 14 amino acids. CDR1 and CDR2 (germline): MDHEN, SYDVKM. In DNA form, the CDR3 reads TGTGCCAGCAGAGGACAGGGGCCTGTTGAAAAACTGTTTTTT. As protein: CASRGQGPVEKLFF. Looking up the rest from reference TRBV28 and TRBJ1-4 gives the full variable domain: DVKVTQSSRYLVKRTGEKVFLECVQDMDHENMFWYRQDPGLGLRLIYFSYDVKMKEKGDIPEGYSVSREKKERFSLILESASTNQTSMYLCASRGQGPVEKLFFGSGTQLSVL.

This chain joins TRBV5-1 and TRBJ2-1, with 7 bases aligning to TRBD2. The ends lost 1 base at V and 4 bases at J; junction bases unmatched: 11. CDR3 size: 17 residues. Germline V lookup: CDR1 SGHRS, CDR2 YFSETQ. As DNA, the CDR3 is TGCGCCAGCAGCTTGTACGTCGGCGGGGGACCGTACAATGAGCAGTTCTTC. Its protein is CASSLYVGGGPYNEQFF.

The chain combines TRBV5-1 with TRBJ2-7; a weak D match, TRBD2 (5 bases). The V end was cut by 1 base, the J end by 11 bases, with 16 bases between. CDR1 and CDR2 from the germline V gene are SGHRS and YFSETQ. CDR3 length equals 13 residues. The CDR3 here is CASSLSGRSREYF. The CDR3, as DNA: TGCGCCAGCAGCTTGAGCGGCAGGTCCCGGGAGTACTTC.

The chain links TRBV2 to TRBJ2-3, with 11 bases matching TRBD2. V lost 9 bases and J lost 8; bases outside the gene matches: 13. Per germline, CDR1 SNHLY and CDR2 FYNNEI. The length of the CDR3 is 15 residues. In DNA, the CDR3 is TGTGCCAGTACCTTACTAGCGGGAGCTTTGGTTACGCAGTATTTT. It codes for CASTLLAGALVTQYF.

This clone was observed a few times. The rearrangement uses TRBV10-3 and TRBJ2-7; a possible D gene is TRBD1 (7 bases). The V end lost 8 bases, the J end lost 2 bases, and 16 bases lay between the germline ends. The V gene's germline CDR1 is ENHRY and CDR2 SYGVKD. The CDR3 runs 14 residues. The CDR3 region is CAIRGTAYPYEQYF. DNA of the CDR3: TGTGCCATCCGCGGGACAGCTTACCCCTACGAGCAGTACTTC.